This T cell receptor beta chain was recovered during a study of CD8 T cells in ankylosing spondylitis. Germline-derived CDR1 and CDR2 are ENHRY and SYGVKD. V dropped 1 base and J dropped 5 bases, with 14 bases sitting between them. CDR3 length: 15 residues. Study results and limitations: For ankylosing spondylitis blood, a TCR beta motif of about eight highly homologous variants appeared characteristic. Reactive arthritis synovial fluid and blood previously showed some of these motif variants. With a CD8+ phenotype, disease-linked clones were relatively rare in peripheral blood.

In this sample, this clonotype turned up many times. Its specificity is unknown. Preparation of TCR beta libraries was done by quantitative 5'-RACE with molecular barcodes. One entry per CDR3 protein results from TCRdb running MiXCR on the 5' RACE reads. The sample comprises fewer than 550,000 distinct CDR3 sequences, approximately 5% of which are singletons, and 3% to 4% rests with the top ten. What was sequenced was blood, either unsorted or a sorted T cell fraction (not recorded which). The receptor was derived from a male donor with ankylosing spondylitis. The chain uses TRBV10-3 and TRBJ2-5; D might be TRBD2 (6 bases). CDR3 sequence reads: CAISEWGLPNETQYF. The CDR3 DNA is TGTGCCATCAGTGAGTGGGGACTTCCCAACGAGACCCAGTACTTC.